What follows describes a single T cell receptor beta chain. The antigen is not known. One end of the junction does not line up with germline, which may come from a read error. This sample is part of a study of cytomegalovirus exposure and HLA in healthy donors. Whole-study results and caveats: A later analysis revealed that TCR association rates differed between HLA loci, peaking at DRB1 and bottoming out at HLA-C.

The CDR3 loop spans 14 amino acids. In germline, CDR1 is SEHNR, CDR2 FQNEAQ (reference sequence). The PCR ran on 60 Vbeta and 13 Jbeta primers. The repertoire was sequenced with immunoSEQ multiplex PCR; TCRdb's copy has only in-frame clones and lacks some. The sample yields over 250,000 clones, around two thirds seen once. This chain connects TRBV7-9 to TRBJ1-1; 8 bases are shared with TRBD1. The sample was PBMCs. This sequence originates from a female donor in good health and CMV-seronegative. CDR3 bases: TGTTCCAGCATCGACAGGGGACGGAACACTGAAGCTTTCTTT. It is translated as CSSIDRGRNTEAFF. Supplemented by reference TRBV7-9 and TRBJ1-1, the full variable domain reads DTGVSQNPRHKITKRGQNVTFRCDPISEHNRLYWYRQTLGQGPEFLTYFQNEAQLEKSRLLSDRFSAERPKGSFSTLEIQRTEQGDSAMYLCSSIDRGRNTEAFFGQGTRLTVV.